The present T cell receptor (beta chain) was sequenced within a study of Graves' ophthalmopathy and Graves' hyperthyroidism. This CDR3 region has 15 residues. The germline gives CDR1 MNHNS, CDR2 SASEGT. Trimming left V 7 bases short and J 0 bases short, with 13 bases between. Using RNA transcripts, the TCR beta CDR3 regions were amplified. First-round RT-PCR used HTBI primers; second-round multiplex PCR followed. TCRdb reanalysed the multiplex PCR reads using MiXCR and keeps one entry per CDR3 protein. The sample holds 170,000 or so distinct CDR3 sequences, roughly 37% seen once. The clonotype comes from a woman in her thirties or forties with Graves' ophthalmopathy. The sequenced sample was peripheral blood. The gene calls are TRBV6-1 and TRBJ1-5; tentatively, D is TRBD1 (6 bases). In nucleotides, the CDR3 is TGTGCCAGCATATTGGACAGTTATAGCAATCAGCCCCAGCATTTT. Translating it yields CASILDSYSNQPQHF.